This entry is about one T cell receptor (beta chain). The antigen is not known. The data stem from a study of cytomegalovirus exposure and HLA in healthy donors. Notes on the study in general: Earlier analysis looked at TCR beta V segments, and most were productive about 87% or about 30% of the time. In a later analysis, an Asian-associated ancestry cluster reportedly showed fewer N-insertions than the approximately 670-donor mean.

This CDR3 spans 14 amino acids. Germline CDR1 and CDR2: LNHDA and SQIVND (reference sequence). The V end lost 5 bases, the J end lost 0 bases, and 8 bases lay between the germline ends. Samples came from healthy bone marrow donors. 60 Vbeta and 13 Jbeta primers were used in PCR. Data came from immunoSEQ multiplex PCR; TCRdb stores just in-frame clones and leaves some out. The data show over 150,000 clones, with roughly two thirds seen just once and around 2.8% held by the top ten. This receptor was taken from a woman aged 30 to 39 in good health and CMV-seronegative. Sequenced input: PBMCs. The chain has TRBV19 and TRBJ1-5; no reliable D call. CDR3 DNA: TGTGCCAGTAGTTTCACCTATAGCAATCAGCCCCAGCATTTT. Translation gives CASSFTYSNQPQHF.